This T cell receptor (beta chain) was found in a study of shared clonotypes between healthy human individuals. TCRdb's copy holds only in-frame clones and misses some; the assay was immunoSEQ multiplex PCR. In the table there are approximately 510,000 clones, around 79% of which are singletons. The germline CDR1 and CDR2 sequences are SGHTS and YDEGEE. V gave up 0 bases and J gave up 3 bases, with 13 bases separating them. This CDR3 is 15 amino acids long. V gene TRBV5-8 combines with J gene TRBJ2-7; tentative D call: TRBD1 (5 bases). The sample consisted of PBMCs. The clonotype comes from a woman aged 35 to 49 in good health. Some clones in this sample may be carry-over from other donors' samples. CDR3 nucleotide sequence: TGTGCCAGCAGCTTGGGGTGGGCGCAGGGCTACGAGCAGTACTTC. This gives the protein CASSLGWAQGYEQYF.